The 16 T cell receptor beta chains listed next were all sequenced from one sample in a study of T cells after yellow fever vaccination. Each CDR3 protein gets one entry after TCRdb re-called the 5' RACE reads with MiXCR. This sample has approximately 300,000 distinct CDR3 sequences; about 10% occur once, and the top ten carry about 3%. Sequences were derived from CD4+ T cells sorted from PBMCs, sampled 45 days after the yellow fever booster vaccination. All receptors come from a man aged 18 to 35 who received the YFV17D yellow fever vaccine.

This chain links TRBV25-1 with TRBJ2-3; D call uncertain. This CDR3 is 14 amino acids long. CDR1 is MGHDK, CDR2 SYGVNS, per germline. V was trimmed by 8 bases and J by 1 base, leaving 13 bases between them. DNA of the CDR3: TGTGCCAGCGAGTCCAGGCTGGGCACAGATACGCAGTATTTT. This translates into CASESRLGTDTQYF.

This clonotype was observed at least ten times. This chain joins TRBV5-1 and TRBJ2-2; D is unresolved. Germline CDR1 reads SGHRS; CDR2 reads YFSETQ. The CDR3 is 16 residues long. Trimming took 0 bases from V and 4 from J, leaving 13 bases between them. The CDR3 loop is CASSLVVQTSTGELFF. The CDR3 region has the DNA TGCGCCAGCAGCTTGGTAGTACAGACCAGCACCGGGGAGCTGTTTTTT.

This clonotype was observed at least ten times. The gene calls are TRBV10-1 and TRBJ1-3; D is possibly TRBD1 (5 bases). The ends were cut back, 5 bases at V and 0 bases at J, with 8 bases in the middle. The CDR3 length is 14 residues. In germline, CDR1 is WNHNN, CDR2 SYGVQD (reference sequence). DNA for the CDR3: TGCGCCAGCAGTCCGGGGGGCTCTGGAAACACCATATATTTT. This encodes CASSPGGSGNTIYF.

This clonotype has only a few counts. The rearrangement joins TRBV5-1 to TRBJ2-2, with D possibly being TRBD1 (5 bases). Between the trimmed V and J ends, which lost 0 bases and 5 bases, there was a span of 14 bases. The CDR3 has 16 amino acids. Germline V CDR1 and CDR2: SGHRS, YFSETQ. The CDR3 coding sequence is TGCGCCAGCAGCTTGGGACCCTCGCCAGGGACCGGGGAGCTGTTTTTT. Its translation: CASSLGPSPGTGELFF.

The V and J genes are TRBV21-1 and TRBJ1-3; the D call in the table, TRBD1, was not verified against the DNA. TRBV21-1 is a pseudogene. CDR3 length: 16 residues. CDR3 DNA sequence: TGTGCCAGCAGCAAAGTGACAGGGACCTCTGGAAACACCATATATTTT. This encodes CASSKVTGTSGNTIYF.

This clonotype was recorded many times. This rearrangement joins TRBV7-2 to TRBJ1-1; D uncertain. This CDR3 contains 14 residues. CDR1 is SGHTA and CDR2 is FQGNSA in the germline V gene. V was shortened by 2 bases and J by 3 bases, with 10 bases between the two germline ends. CDR3: CASSLYGADTEAFF. The CDR3 DNA reads TGTGCCAGCAGCTTATACGGCGCCGACACTGAAGCTTTCTTT.

There are many counts of this clonotype. This chain connects TRBV7-2 to TRBJ2-7; D gene ambiguous. CDR3 length: 15 residues. CDR1 is SGHTA, CDR2 FQGNSA, per germline. The V end was cut by 1 base, the J end by 1 base, with 11 bases between. CDR3 in amino acids: CASSLGSGLSYEQYF. Here the CDR3 DNA reads TGTGCCAGCAGCTTAGGGTCGGGCTTGTCCTACGAGCAGTACTTC.

This chain joins TRBV18 and TRBJ1-4; D ambiguous. The V gene's germline CDR1 is KGHSH and CDR2 LQKENI. The CDR3 covers 13 residues. The ends were cut back, 2 bases at V and 7 bases at J, with 8 bases in the middle. The CDR3 DNA reads TGTGCCAGCTCACCAACGGGGAGTGAAAAACTGTTTTTT. This encodes CASSPTGSEKLFF. Based on the CDR3 plus reference TRBV18 and TRBJ1-4, the full variable domain is NAGVMQNPRHLVRRRGQEARLRCSPMKGHSHVYWYRQLPEEGLKFMVYLQKENIIDESGMPKERFSAEFPKEGPSILRIQQVVRGDSAAYFCASSPTGSEKLFFGSGTQLSVL.

This clonotype was observed many times. The chain has TRBV7-9 and TRBJ2-5, with D unresolved. CDR1 and CDR2 from the germline V gene are SEHNR and FQNEAQ (reference sequence). This CDR3 contains 13 residues. V gave up 2 bases and J gave up 1 base, with 5 bases separating them. The CDR3 DNA sequence: TGTGCCAGCAGCTTATTTGGCCAAGAGACCCAGTACTTC. Translated: CASSLFGQETQYF. The entire variable domain, with the rest obtained from reference TRBV7-9 and TRBJ2-5, is as follows: DTGVSQNPRHKITKRGQNVTFRCDPISEHNRLYWYRQTLGQGPEFLTYFQNEAQLEKSRLLSDRFSAERPKGSFSTLEIQRTEQGDSAMYLCASSLFGQETQYFGPGTRLLVL.

This clonotype was seen more than once but under ten times. The J gene is TRBJ2-5, the V gene TRBV28, with 8 bases lining up with TRBD1. This CDR3 region has 14 residues. Per germline, CDR1 MDHEN and CDR2 SYDVKM. V was clipped by 7 bases and J by 5 bases; unmatched bases: 9. CDR3 in DNA: TGTGCCAGCACCAACAGGGGGTCGGTGGAGACCCAGTACTTC. Encoded protein: CASTNRGSVETQYF.

This clonotype was detected only a few times. This chain uses TRBV19 with TRBJ2-3; D not certain. Trimming took 5 bases from V and 2 from J, leaving 11 bases between them. CDR1 and CDR2 from the germline V gene are LNHDA and SQIVND (reference sequence). CDR3 size: 14 residues. As DNA, the CDR3 is TGTGCCAGTAGTTTCGGACCACTCACAGATACGCAGTATTTT. This translates into CASSFGPLTDTQYF.

The V gene is TRBV19, the J gene TRBJ2-3, with D maybe TRBD1 (6 bases). CDR1 LNHDA and CDR2 SQIVND come from the germline V gene (reference sequence). The V end was cut by 3 bases, the J end by 2 bases, with 12 bases between. The CDR3 contains 15 residues. CDR3 DNA sequence: TGTGCCAGTAGTATTTCGCCAGGGGTCACAGATACGCAGTATTTT. Its translation is CASSISPGVTDTQYF.

This clonotype has just a few counts. This chain uses TRBV18 with TRBJ1-6; 7 positions agree with TRBD1. V gave up 3 bases and J gave up 11 bases; unmatched junction bases: 10. The germline V gene has CDR1 KGHSH and CDR2 LQKENI. CDR3 length: 15 residues. In DNA, the CDR3 is TGTGCCAGCTCACCTGCAGGGGGAGAGGACCCACCCCTCCACTTT. Residues: CASSPAGGEDPPLHF.

This clonotype was observed a few times. For the CDR3, the DNA is TGCGCCAGCAGCTTAGGGGGGCGGTCGACCCAGTACTTC. This encodes CASSLGGRSTQYF. This sequence joins TRBV5-1 and TRBJ2-5, with D perhaps assigned TRBD1 or TRBD2 (6 bases each). CDR3 length equals 13 residues. With 2 bases removed from V and 7 bases from J, the gap between germline ends came to 12 bases. The germline V gene encodes CDR1 SGHRS and CDR2 YFSETQ.

This clonotype has at least ten counts. This chain uses TRBV7-2 with TRBJ1-1; 7 bases line up with TRBD1. The CDR3 runs 13 residues. V gave up 5 bases and J gave up 5 bases; unmatched junction bases: 5. CDR1 and CDR2 (germline): SGHTA, FQGNSA. The CDR3 coding sequence is TGTGCCAGCAGCCGAGACAGGGAAACTGAAGCTTTCTTT. Translating gives CASSRDRETEAFF.

This clonotype came up a few times. V is TRBV5-1 and J is TRBJ2-1, with D possibly matching TRBD1 (8 bases). Trimming pared 0 bases from V and 8 bases from J, leaving 15 bases between. The length of the CDR3 is 15 residues. In germline, CDR1 is SGHRS, CDR2 YFSETQ. CDR3 sequence (DNA): TGCGCCAGCAGCTTGGCGACAGGGGAGGGCGATGAGCAGTTCTTC. Translated, it gives CASSLATGEGDEQFF.